Included here is one T cell receptor beta chain sequence, with context. This sample stems from a study of blood T cell repertoires in COVID-19. Study-wide context: Italy, Spain and the United States were the sources of the convalescent and acute COVID-19 samples. PBMCs, B-cell-depleted T cells, or T cells were the source of the cDNA or gDNA that made up the material.

Seattle patient enrollment occurred during active infection, with longitudinal follow-up thereafter. The length of the CDR3 is 14 residues. Trimming cost V 5 bases and J 1 base; bases outside gene matches: 3. Germline assignment: CDR1 SGHRS and CDR2 YFSETQ. Original data processing: Reference gene primer amplification gave nucleated cell count estimates. Here immunoSEQ multiplex PCR was the method, and the copy in TCRdb shows in-frame clones only, minus some. V, J and clone size are those of that table, while D and trimming were read from the DNA. The table records some 290,000 clones, 90% of them present only once.

The sample consisted of peripheral blood. The chain combines TRBV5-1 with TRBJ2-5, with 9 bases that match TRBD1. The source is a woman aged 25 to 45 with COVID-19, enrolled during active disease. The CDR3 region is CASRGTGPQETQYF. Written as DNA, the CDR3 is TGCGCCAGCAGAGGGACAGGGCCCCAAGAGACCCAGTACTTC. Supplemented by reference TRBV5-1 and TRBJ2-5, the full variable domain reads KAGVTQTPRYLIKTRGQQVTLSCSPISGHRSVSWYQQTPGQGLQFLFEYFSETQRNKGNFPGRFSGRQFSNSRSEMNVSTLELGDSALYLCASRGTGPQETQYFGPGTRLLVL.